One sample yielded the 9 T cell receptor beta chains listed below, sequenced in a study of a mutant IDH1 vaccine in newly diagnosed glioma. These TCRs are of unknown antigen specificity. Described time point: week 11, during vaccination. What each vaccine dose contained was 300 ug of mutant IDH1 20-mer peptide, accompanied by topical imiquimod. The table came from immunoSEQ multiplex PCR; TCRdb's copy has only in-frame clones and leaves some out. The repertoire holds 30,000 to 35,000 clones, with nearly 90% as singletons. Here the sequenced sample was PBMCs, taken from a glioma patient whose treatment included an IDH1 peptide vaccine. The receptors here all came from a man aged 18 to 29 with glioma.

The chain joins TRBV13 to TRBJ1-5; perhaps TRBD1 as D (5 bases). Trimming pared 6 bases from V and 9 bases from J, leaving 12 bases between. In germline, CDR1 is PRHDT, CDR2 FYEKMQ (reference sequence). CDR3 size: 12 residues. This CDR3 reads CASSYQGGPQHF. The CDR3 DNA follows: TGTGCCAGCAGTTATCAGGGAGGGCCCCAGCATTTT.

This chain joins TRBV14 and TRBJ2-1; TRBD2 matches 7 bases. This CDR3 has 17 residues. Germline V CDR1 and CDR2: SGHDN, FVKESK. After removal of 0 bases from V and 2 bases from J, the junction contained 7 bases not matched to a gene. CDR3 in DNA: TGTGCCAGCAGCCAAGACGGGGCGGGAGTCCCCTACAATGAGCAGTTCTTC. This encodes CASSQDGAGVPYNEQFF.

This chain links TRBV14 with TRBJ2-7, with TRBD1 as a possible D gene (6 bases). CDR1 and CDR2 (germline): SGHDN, FVKESK. The CDR3 sequence is 12 residues long. Trimming removed 1 base at V and 7 bases at J, with 8 bases between. The CDR3 reads CASSQVRGEQYF. Written as DNA, the CDR3 is TGTGCCAGCAGCCAAGTAAGGGGGGAGCAGTACTTC. The variable domain in full, completed from reference TRBV14 and TRBJ2-7, reads EAGVTQFPSHSVIEKGQTVTLRCDPISGHDNLYWYRRVMGKEIKFLLHFVKESKQDESGMPNNRFLAERTGGTYSTLKVQPAELEDSGVYFCASSQVRGEQYFGPGTRLTVT.

This rearrangement joins TRBV4-1 to TRBJ2-7; 9 bases line up with TRBD1. Germline trimming cut 6 bases from V and 5 bases from J; bases unmatched to any gene: 8. Germline CDR1 MGHRA, CDR2 YSYEKL. The CDR3 runs 14 residues. Written as DNA, the CDR3 is TGCGCCAGCAGTTCCCGGGACAGGGCCGACGAGCAGTACTTC. Protein product: CASSSRDRADEQYF.

The chain uses TRBV6-5 and TRBJ1-2; D might be TRBD1 (6 bases). V lost 6 bases to trimming and J lost 6 bases, with 14 bases between them. The germline CDR1 and CDR2 sequences are MNHEY and SVGAGI. This CDR3 spans 13 amino acids. DNA for the CDR3: TGTGCCAGCAGCCAACAGGGAAGGAATGGCTACACCTTC. This encodes CASSQQGRNGYTF.

This clone was seen a few times. The genes are TRBV15 and TRBJ2-7; D might be TRBD2 (5 bases). With 5 bases removed from V and 7 bases from J, the gap between germline ends came to 15 bases. The germline CDR1 and CDR2 sequences are LNHNV and YYDKDF (reference sequence). This CDR3 region has 13 residues. CDR3 residues: CATSSRLQREQYF. The CDR3 nucleotides read TGTGCCACCAGCTCCCGACTCCAGCGGGAGCAGTACTTC. The variable domain in full, completed from reference TRBV15 and TRBJ2-7, reads DAMVIQNPRYQVTQFGKPVTLSCSQTLNHNVMYWYQQKSSQAPKLLFHYYDKDFNNEADTPDNFQSRRPNTSFCFLDIRSPGLGDTAMYLCATSSRLQREQYFGPGTRLTVT.

The V gene is TRBV7-9, the J gene TRBJ1-1; D may be TRBD1 (5 bases). V was trimmed by 4 bases and J by 0 bases, leaving 15 bases between them. The germline CDR1 and CDR2 sequences are SEHNR and FQNEAQ (reference sequence). The CDR3 has 16 amino acids. CDR3 DNA: TGTGCCAGCAGCTCCCCCCCGAGGGGAATGAACACTGAAGCTTTCTTT. Protein sequence: CASSSPPRGMNTEAFF.

The rearrangement uses TRBV6-6 and TRBJ2-2, with D possibly TRBD2 on 5 matching bases. The germline V gene has CDR1 MNHNY and CDR2 SVGAGI (reference sequence). The ends were cut back, 2 bases at V and 7 bases at J, with 14 bases in the middle. The CDR3 spans 15 residues. CDR3 nucleotide sequence: TGTGCCAGCAGTTACGCATGGCCGGGGAGCGGGGAGCTGTTTTTT. It is translated as CASSYAWPGSGELFF.

V and J are TRBV30 and TRBJ1-1; D gene uncertain. The CDR3 runs to 13 residues. Looked up from germline, CDR1 is GTSNPN and CDR2 is SVGIG (reference sequence). The V end was cut by 5 bases, the J end by 3 bases, with 13 bases between. CDR3 coding DNA: TGTGCCTGGGCGAATGTCCTGGACACTGAAGCTTTCTTT. Translating gives CAWANVLDTEAFF.